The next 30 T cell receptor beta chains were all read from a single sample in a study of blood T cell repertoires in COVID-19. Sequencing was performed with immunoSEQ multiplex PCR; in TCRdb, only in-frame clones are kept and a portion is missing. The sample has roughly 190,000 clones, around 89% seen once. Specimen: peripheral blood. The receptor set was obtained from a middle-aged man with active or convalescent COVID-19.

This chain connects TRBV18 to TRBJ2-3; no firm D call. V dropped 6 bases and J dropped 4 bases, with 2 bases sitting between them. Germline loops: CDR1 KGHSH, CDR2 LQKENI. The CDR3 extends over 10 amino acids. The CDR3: CASSADTQYF. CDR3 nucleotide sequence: TGTGCCAGCTCCGCAGATACGCAGTATTTT. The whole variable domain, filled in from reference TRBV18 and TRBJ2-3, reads NAGVMQNPRHLVRRRGQEARLRCSPMKGHSHVYWYRQLPEEGLKFMVYLQKENIIDESGMPKERFSAEFPKEGPSILRIQQVVRGDSAAYFCASSADTQYFGPGTRLTVL.

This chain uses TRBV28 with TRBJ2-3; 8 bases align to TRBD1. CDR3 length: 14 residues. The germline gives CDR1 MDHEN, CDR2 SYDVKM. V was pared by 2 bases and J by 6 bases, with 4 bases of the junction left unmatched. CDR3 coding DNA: TGTGCCAGCAGTTTAAGCAGGGGGCAGGATACGCAGTATTTT. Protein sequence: CASSLSRGQDTQYF.

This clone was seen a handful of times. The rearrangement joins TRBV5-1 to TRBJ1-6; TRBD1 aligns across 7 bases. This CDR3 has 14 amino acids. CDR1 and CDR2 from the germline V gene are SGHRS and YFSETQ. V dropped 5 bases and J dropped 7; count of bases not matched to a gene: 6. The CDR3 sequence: CASSRQDRNSPLHF. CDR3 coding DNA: TGCGCCAGCAGTAGACAGGACAGGAATTCACCCCTCCACTTT.

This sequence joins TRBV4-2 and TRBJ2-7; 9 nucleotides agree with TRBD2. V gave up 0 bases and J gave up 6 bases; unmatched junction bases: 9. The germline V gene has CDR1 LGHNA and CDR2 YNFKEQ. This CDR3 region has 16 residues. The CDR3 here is CASSQDSLAGSVEQYF. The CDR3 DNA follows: TGTGCCAGCAGCCAAGATTCCCTAGCGGGGTCCGTCGAGCAGTACTTC.

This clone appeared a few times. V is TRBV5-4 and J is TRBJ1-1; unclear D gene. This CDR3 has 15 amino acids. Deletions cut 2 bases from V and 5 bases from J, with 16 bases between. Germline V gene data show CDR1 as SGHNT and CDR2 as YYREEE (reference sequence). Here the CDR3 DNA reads TGTGCCAGCAGCTTTACAGCGACTAGTTGGACTGAAGCTTTCTTT. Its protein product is CASSFTATSWTEAFF.

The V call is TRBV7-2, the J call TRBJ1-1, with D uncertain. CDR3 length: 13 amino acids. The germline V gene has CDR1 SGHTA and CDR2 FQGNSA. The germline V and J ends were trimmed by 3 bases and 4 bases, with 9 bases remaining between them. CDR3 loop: CASSFFSGTEAFF. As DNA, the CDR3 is TGTGCCAGCAGCTTCTTCAGCGGCACTGAAGCTTTCTTT.

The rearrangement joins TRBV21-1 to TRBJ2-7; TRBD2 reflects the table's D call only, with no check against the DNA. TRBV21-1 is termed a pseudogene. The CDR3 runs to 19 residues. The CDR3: CASSNSPSGRGGYSHEQYF. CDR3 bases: TGTGCCAGCAGCAATTCCCCCTCAGGGCGGGGGGGTTATTCCCACGAGCAGTACTTC.

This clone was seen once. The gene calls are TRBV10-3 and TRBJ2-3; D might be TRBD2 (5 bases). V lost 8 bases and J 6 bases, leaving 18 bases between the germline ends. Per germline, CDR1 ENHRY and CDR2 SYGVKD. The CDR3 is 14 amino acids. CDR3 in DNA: TGTGCCATCGGAGCCGGTGCGGGCCGGGATACGCAGTATTTT. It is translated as CAIGAGAGRDTQYF.

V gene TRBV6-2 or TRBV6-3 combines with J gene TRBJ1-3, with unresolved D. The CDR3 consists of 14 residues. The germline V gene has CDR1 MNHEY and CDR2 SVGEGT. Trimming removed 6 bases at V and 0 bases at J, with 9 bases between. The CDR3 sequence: CASSLRDSGNTIYF. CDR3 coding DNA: TGTGCCAGCAGCCTGCGAGACTCTGGAAACACCATATATTTT.

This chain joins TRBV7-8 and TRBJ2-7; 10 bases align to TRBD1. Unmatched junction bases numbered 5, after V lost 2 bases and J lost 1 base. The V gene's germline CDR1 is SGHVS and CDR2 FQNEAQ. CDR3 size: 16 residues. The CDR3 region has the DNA TGTGCCAGCAGCTTAAAGAGGACAGGGGGATCCTACGAGCAGTACTTC. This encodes CASSLKRTGGSYEQYF.

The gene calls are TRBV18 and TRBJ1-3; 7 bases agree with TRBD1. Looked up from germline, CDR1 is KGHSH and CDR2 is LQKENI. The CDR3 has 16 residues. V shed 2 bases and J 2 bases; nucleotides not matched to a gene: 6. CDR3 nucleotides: TGTGCCAGCTCACCAGAGAACAGGGGAACTGGAAACACCATATATTTT. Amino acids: CASSPENRGTGNTIYF.

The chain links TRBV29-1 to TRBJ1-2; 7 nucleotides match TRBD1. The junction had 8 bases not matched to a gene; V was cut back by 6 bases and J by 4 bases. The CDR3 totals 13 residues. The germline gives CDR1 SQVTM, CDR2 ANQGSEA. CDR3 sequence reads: CSVASQGFYGYTF. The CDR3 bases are TGCAGCGTCGCTTCACAGGGGTTCTATGGCTACACCTTC. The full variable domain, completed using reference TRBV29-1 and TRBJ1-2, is SAVISQKPSRDICQRGTSLTIQCQVDSQVTMMFWYRQQPGQSLTLIATANQGSEATYESGFVIDKFPISRPNLTFSTLTVSNMSPEDSSIYLCSVASQGFYGYTFGSGTRLTVV.

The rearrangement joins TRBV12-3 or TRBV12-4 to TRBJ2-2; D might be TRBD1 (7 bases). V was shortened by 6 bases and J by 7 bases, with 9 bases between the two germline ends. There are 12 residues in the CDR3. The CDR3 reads CASSRGVGELFF. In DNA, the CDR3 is TGTGCCAGCAGCAGGGGGGTCGGGGAGCTGTTTTTT.

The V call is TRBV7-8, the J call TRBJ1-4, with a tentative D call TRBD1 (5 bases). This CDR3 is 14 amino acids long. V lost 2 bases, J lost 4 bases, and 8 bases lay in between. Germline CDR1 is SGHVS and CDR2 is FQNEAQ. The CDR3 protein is CASSLQGSNEKLFF. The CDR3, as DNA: TGTGCCAGCAGCTTACAGGGAAGTAATGAAAAACTGTTTTTT.

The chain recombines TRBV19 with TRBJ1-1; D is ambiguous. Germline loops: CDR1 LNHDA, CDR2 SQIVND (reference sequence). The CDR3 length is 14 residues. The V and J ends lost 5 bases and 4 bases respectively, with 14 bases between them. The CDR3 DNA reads TGTGCCAGTAGTCCCCATGATGGCTTCACTGAAGCTTTCTTT. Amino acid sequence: CASSPHDGFTEAFF.

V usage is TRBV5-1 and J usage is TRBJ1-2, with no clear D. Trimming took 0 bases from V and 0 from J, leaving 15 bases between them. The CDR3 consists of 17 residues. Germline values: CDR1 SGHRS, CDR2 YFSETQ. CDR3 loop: CASSLGLERRTNYGYTF. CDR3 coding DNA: TGCGCCAGCAGCTTGGGGCTGGAGAGGAGGACTAACTATGGCTACACCTTC.

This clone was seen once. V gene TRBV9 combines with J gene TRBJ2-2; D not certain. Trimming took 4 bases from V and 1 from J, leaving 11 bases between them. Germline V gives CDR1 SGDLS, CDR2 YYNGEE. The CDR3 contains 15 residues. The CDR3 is CASSSHSRNTGELFF. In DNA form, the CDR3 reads TGTGCCAGCAGCTCCCATAGCCGGAACACCGGGGAGCTGTTTTTT.

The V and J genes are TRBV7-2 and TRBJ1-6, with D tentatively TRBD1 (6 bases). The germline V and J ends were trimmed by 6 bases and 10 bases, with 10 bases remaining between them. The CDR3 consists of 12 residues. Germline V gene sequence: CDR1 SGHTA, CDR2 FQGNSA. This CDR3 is CASRTTGSPLHF. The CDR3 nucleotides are TGTGCCAGCAGGACCACAGGGTCACCCCTCCACTTT. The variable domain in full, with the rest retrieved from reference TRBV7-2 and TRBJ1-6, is GAGVSQSPSNKVTEKGKDVELRCDPISGHTALYWYRQSLGQGLEFLIYFQGNSAPDKSGLPSDRFSAERTGGSVSTLTIQRTQQEDSAVYLCASRTTGSPLHFGNGTRLTVT.

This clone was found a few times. This chain's CDR3 is CASTGGGGGNIQYF. The CDR3 DNA follows: TGTGCCAGCACTGGGGGGGGCGGAGGAAACATTCAGTACTTC. The rearrangement uses TRBV2 and TRBJ2-4; possibly TRBD2 for D (7 bases). The V gene's germline CDR1 is SNHLY and CDR2 FYNNEI. The ends were cut back, 7 bases at V and 6 bases at J, with 16 bases in the middle. The CDR3 totals 14 residues.

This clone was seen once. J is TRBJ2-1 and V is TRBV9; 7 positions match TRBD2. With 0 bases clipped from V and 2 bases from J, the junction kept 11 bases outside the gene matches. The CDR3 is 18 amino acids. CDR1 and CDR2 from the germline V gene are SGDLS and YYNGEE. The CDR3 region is CASSVDPSGESPYNEQFF. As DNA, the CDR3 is TGTGCCAGCAGCGTAGATCCGAGCGGGGAAAGTCCCTACAATGAGCAGTTCTTC.

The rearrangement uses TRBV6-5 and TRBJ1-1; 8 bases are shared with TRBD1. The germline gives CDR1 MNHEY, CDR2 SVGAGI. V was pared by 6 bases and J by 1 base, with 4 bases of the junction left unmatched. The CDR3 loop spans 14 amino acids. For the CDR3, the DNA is TGTGCCAGCAGGCAAGACAGGGGGAACACTGAAGCTTTCTTT. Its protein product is CASRQDRGNTEAFF.

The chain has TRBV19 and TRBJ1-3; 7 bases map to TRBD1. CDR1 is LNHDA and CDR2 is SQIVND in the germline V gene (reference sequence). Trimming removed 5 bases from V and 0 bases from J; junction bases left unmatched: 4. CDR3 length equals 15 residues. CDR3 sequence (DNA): TGTGCCAGTAGTGGGACAGCCAACTCTGGAAACACCATATATTTT. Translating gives CASSGTANSGNTIYF.

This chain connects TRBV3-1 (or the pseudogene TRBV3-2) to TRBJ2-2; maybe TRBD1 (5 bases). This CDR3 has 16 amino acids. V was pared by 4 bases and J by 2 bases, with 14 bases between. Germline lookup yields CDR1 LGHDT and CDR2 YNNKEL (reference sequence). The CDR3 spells CASSPPGQINTGELFF. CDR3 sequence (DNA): TGTGCCAGCAGCCCACCAGGACAAATAAACACCGGGGAGCTGTTTTTT.

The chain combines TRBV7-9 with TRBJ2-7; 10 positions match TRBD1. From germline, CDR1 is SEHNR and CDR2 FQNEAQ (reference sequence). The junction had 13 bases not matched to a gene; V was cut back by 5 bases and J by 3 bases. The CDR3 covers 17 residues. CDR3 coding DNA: TGTGCCAGCAGCCCCGGTAGTAGTGGGACAGGGGACTACGAGCAGTACTTC. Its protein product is CASSPGSSGTGDYEQYF.

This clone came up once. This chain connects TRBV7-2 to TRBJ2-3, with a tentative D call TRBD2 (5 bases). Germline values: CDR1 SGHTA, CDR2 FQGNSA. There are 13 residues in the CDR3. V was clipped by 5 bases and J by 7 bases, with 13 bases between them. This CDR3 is CASSPQAGYTQYF. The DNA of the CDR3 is TGTGCCAGCAGCCCCCAGGCGGGTTATACGCAGTATTTT.

The CDR3 nucleotides read TGTGCCAGCAGCTTAGCCGGGACAGGCCTCTACGAGCAGTACTTC. Translating gives CASSLAGTGLYEQYF. The chain has TRBV7-2 and TRBJ2-7, with 8 positions matching TRBD1. The ends lost 0 bases at V and 3 bases at J; junction bases unmatched: 4. This CDR3 is 15 amino acids long. Germline assignment: CDR1 SGHTA and CDR2 FQGNSA.

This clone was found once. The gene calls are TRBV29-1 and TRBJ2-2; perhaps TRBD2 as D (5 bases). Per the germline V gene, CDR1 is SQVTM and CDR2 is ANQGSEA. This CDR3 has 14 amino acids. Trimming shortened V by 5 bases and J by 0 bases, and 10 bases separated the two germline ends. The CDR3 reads CSVIEEANTGELFF. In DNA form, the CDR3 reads TGCAGCGTTATCGAGGAGGCGAACACCGGGGAGCTGTTTTTT.

CDR3 amino acids: CASSWAGGEAFF. CDR3 in DNA: TGTGCCAGCAGCTGGGCAGGAGGAGAAGCTTTCTTT. The chain employs TRBV7-9 and TRBJ1-1, with D unclear. The germline gives CDR1 SEHNR, CDR2 FQNEAQ (reference sequence). The CDR3 covers 12 residues. Trimming took off 4 bases at V and 8 bases at J, with 11 bases between the two ends.

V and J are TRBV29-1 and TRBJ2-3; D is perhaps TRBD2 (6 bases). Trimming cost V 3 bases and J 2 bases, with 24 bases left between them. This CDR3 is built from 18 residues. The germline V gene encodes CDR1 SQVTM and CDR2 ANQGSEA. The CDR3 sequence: CSVDPGLGQGLSTDTQYF. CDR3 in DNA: TGCAGCGTTGATCCAGGGCTGGGCCAGGGACTTTCCACAGATACGCAGTATTTT.

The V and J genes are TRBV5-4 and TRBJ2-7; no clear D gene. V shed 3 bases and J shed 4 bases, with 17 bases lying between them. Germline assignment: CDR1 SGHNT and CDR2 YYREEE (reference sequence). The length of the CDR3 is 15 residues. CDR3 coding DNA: TGTGCCAGCAGCTCTATCGGAGCCGCCGGATACGAGCAGTACTTC. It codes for CASSSIGAAGYEQYF.